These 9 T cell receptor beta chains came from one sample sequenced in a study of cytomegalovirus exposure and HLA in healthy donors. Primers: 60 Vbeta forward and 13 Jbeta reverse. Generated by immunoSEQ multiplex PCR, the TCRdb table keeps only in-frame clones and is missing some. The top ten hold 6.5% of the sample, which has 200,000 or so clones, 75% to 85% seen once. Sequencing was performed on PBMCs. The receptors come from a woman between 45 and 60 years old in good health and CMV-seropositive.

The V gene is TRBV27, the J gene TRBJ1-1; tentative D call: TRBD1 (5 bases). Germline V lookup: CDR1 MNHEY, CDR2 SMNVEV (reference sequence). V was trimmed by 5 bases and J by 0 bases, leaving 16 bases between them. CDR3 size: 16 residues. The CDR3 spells CASSPRGPPLNTEAFF. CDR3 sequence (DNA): TGTGCCAGCAGTCCGCGGGGCCCCCCGTTGAACACTGAAGCTTTCTTT.

The CDR3 region is CASSLAGGEDQPQHF. The CDR3 nucleotides are TGTGCCAGCAGCTTAGCAGGGGGAGAGGATCAGCCCCAGCATTTT. The V call is TRBV7-8, the J call TRBJ1-5; possibly TRBD1 for D (6 bases). The CDR3 length is 15 residues. Per germline, CDR1 SGHVS and CDR2 FQNEAQ. V lost 0 bases to trimming and J lost 5 bases, with 11 bases between them.

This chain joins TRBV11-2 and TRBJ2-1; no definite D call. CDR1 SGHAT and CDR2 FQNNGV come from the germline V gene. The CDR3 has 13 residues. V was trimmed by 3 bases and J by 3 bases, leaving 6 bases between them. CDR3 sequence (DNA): TGTGCCAGCAGCTTCAACAACTACAATGAGCAGTTCTTC. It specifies CASSFNNYNEQFF.

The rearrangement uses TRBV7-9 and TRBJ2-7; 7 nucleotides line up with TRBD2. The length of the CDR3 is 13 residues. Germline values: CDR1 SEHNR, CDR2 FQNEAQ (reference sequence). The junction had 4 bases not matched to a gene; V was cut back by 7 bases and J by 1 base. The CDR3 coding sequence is TGTGCCAGCAACCCAGCGGGATCCTACGAGCAGTACTTC. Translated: CASNPAGSYEQYF.

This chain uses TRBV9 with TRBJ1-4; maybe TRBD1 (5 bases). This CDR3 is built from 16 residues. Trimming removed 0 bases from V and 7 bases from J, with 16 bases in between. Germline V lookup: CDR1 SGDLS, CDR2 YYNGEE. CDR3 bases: TGTGCCAGCAGCGTAGGGATCCCAGGGTCTGGTGAAAAACTGTTTTTT. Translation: CASSVGIPGSGEKLFF.

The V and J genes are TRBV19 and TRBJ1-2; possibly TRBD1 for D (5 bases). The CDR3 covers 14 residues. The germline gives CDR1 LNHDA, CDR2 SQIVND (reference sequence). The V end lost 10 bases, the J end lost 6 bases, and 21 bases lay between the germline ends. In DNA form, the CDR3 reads TGTGCCACCAAAAAATGGGCAGGGTCTGATGGCTACACCTTC. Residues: CATKKWAGSDGYTF.

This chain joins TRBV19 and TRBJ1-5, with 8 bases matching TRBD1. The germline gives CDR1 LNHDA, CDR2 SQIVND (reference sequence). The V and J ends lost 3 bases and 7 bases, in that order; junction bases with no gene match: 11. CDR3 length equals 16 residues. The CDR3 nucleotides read TGTGCCAGTAGTATTAGTTGGCGGGACAGGTTCCAGCCCCAGCATTTT. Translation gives CASSISWRDRFQPQHF.

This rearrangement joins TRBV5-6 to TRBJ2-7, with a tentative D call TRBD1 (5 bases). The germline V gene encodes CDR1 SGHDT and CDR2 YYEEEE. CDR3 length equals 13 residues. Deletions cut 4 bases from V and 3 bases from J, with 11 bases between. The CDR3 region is CASSPGHLYEQYF. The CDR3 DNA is TGTGCCAGCAGCCCCGGACATCTCTACGAGCAGTACTTC.

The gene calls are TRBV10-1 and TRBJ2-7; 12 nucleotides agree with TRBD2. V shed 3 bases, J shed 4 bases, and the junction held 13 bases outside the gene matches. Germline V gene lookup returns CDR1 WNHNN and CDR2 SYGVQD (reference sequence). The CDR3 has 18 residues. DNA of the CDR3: TGCGCCAGCAGTGATGGTGGACTAGCGGGGAGCACCAATTACGAGCAGTACTTC. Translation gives CASSDGGLAGSTNYEQYF.